A single sample is the source of the 12 T cell receptor beta chains below, sequenced in a study of T cells in Graves' hyperthyroidism and ophthalmopathy. Amplified regions were TCR beta CDR3 sequences from RNA transcripts. TCR CDR3 underwent first-round RT-PCR with the HTBI primer set. TCRdb fed the multiplex PCR reads into MiXCR, producing one record per CDR3 protein. The data hold under 40,000 distinct CDR3 sequences, with around half observed a single time. Sequencing was done on a sample of blood. The receptors here all came from a man aged 40-55 years with Graves' ophthalmopathy.

Turning to this clonotype: No conserved phenylalanine or tryptophan ends this CDR3, so it is likely a read error. The chain recombines TRBV27 with TRBJ2-3, with 7 bases aligning to TRBD2. Germline CDR1 MNHEY, CDR2 SMNVEV (reference sequence). V was clipped by 6 bases and J by 6 bases; unmatched bases: 12. CDR3 length: 15 amino acids. The CDR3 spells CASSDTRGSIDTQYC. The CDR3 DNA follows: TGTGCCAGCAGCGATACGCGGGGGTCCATCGATACGCAGTATTGT.

Within the sample, this clonotype is medium-sized. The chain couples TRBV7-6 to TRBJ2-7, with 8 bases that match TRBD1. In germline, CDR1 is SGHVS, CDR2 FNYEAQ. The CDR3 runs to 14 residues. Trimming cost V 5 bases and J 0 bases; bases outside gene matches: 3. The CDR3 sequence is CASSTDRASYEQYF. The CDR3 nucleotides are TGTGCCAGCAGCACGGACAGGGCCTCCTACGAGCAGTACTTC.

Ten or more counts support this clonotype. The chain joins TRBV20-1 to TRBJ2-6; 7 nucleotides agree with TRBD2. Germline values: CDR1 DFQATT, CDR2 SNEGSKA (reference sequence). V shed 6 bases and J 2 bases; nucleotides not matched to a gene: 16. CDR3 length: 18 amino acids. This chain's CDR3 is CSAHPWGLRGTGANVLTF. CDR3 DNA sequence: TGCAGTGCCCACCCGTGGGGTTTGCGGGGGACTGGGGCCAACGTCCTGACTTTC.

The chain joins TRBV27 to TRBJ1-4; D possibly corresponds to TRBD1 (6 bases). Per the germline V gene, CDR1 is MNHEY and CDR2 is SMNVEV (reference sequence). V was shortened by 2 bases and J by 7 bases, with 17 bases between the two germline ends. This CDR3 has 16 amino acids. The CDR3 region is CASSLGRGAGAEKLFF. As DNA, the CDR3 is TGTGCCAGCAGTTTAGGTCGGGGGGCAGGGGCTGAAAAACTGTTTTTT.

This clonotype showed up many times. The rearrangement uses TRBV5-6 and TRBJ2-5; D is unclear. The CDR3 has 15 residues. The ends were cut back, 0 bases at V and 1 base at J, with 10 bases in the middle. Germline-derived CDR1 and CDR2 are SGHDT and YYEEEE. The CDR3 DNA reads as TGTGCCAGCAGCTTGGATCCCAGTCTCCAAGAGACCCAGTACTTC. Translation: CASSLDPSLQETQYF.

The chain's CDR3 is CSAPGQPYSPLHF. The CDR3 DNA is TGCAGTGCCCCGGGACAGCCCTATTCACCCCTCCACTTT. The chain is built from TRBV20-1 and TRBJ1-6; TRBD1 matches 7 bases. The germline CDR1 and CDR2 sequences are DFQATT and SNEGSKA (reference sequence). With V trimmed by 6 bases and J by 8 bases, 7 bases remained unmatched. The CDR3 contains 13 residues.

This clonotype was seen repeatedly, ten times or more. The chain carries TRBV20-1 and TRBJ2-7; 7 nucleotides agree with TRBD1. CDR3 length: 14 residues. Germline CDR1 DFQATT, CDR2 SNEGSKA (reference sequence). The V and J ends lost 0 bases and 6 bases, in that order; junction bases with no gene match: 8. CDR3 protein: CSARDPQGPGEQYF. CDR3 sequence (DNA): TGCAGTGCTAGAGATCCACAGGGGCCCGGCGAGCAGTACTTC.

The sample holds many counts of this clonotype. This chain links TRBV9 with TRBJ2-2; the D gene could be TRBD1 or TRBD2 (5 bases each). Germline CDR1 reads SGDLS; CDR2 reads YYNGEE. V lost 5 bases and J 3 bases, leaving 11 bases between the germline ends. The CDR3 is made up of 14 amino acids. CDR3 nucleotides: TGTGCCAGCAGTTTGGGGGTTTACACCGGGGAGCTGTTTTTT. Its protein product is CASSLGVYTGELFF.

This clonotype is medium-sized in the sample. The chain carries TRBV7-8 and TRBJ2-7; 9 bases fit TRBD1. V was pared by 5 bases and J by 5 bases, with 7 bases of the junction left unmatched. The V gene's germline CDR1 is SGHVS and CDR2 FQNEAQ. The CDR3 covers 14 residues. The CDR3 bases are TGTGCCAGCAGCCCTTCGGACAGGGGCCACGAGCAGTACTTC. Protein sequence: CASSPSDRGHEQYF.

A word on this clonotype: The germline gene is not matched at one end of the junction; a read error may be the cause. The rearrangement links TRBV14 to TRBJ2-4; maybe TRBD2 (5 bases). CDR3 length: 14 residues. CDR1 and CDR2 from the germline V gene are SGHDN and FVKESK. The CDR3 spells CASGQVRRLKEENF. DNA for the CDR3: TGTGCCAGCGGCCAAGTAAGAAGGCTAAAGGAGGAGAACTTC.

The CDR3 loop is CASSSPRAGVDEQYF. CDR3 in DNA: TGTGCCAGCAGCTCCCCCCGGGCAGGGGTCGACGAGCAGTACTTC. The chain joins TRBV7-8 to TRBJ2-7; possibly TRBD1 for D (6 bases). The CDR3 is made up of 15 amino acids. V was clipped by 4 bases and J by 5 bases, with 18 bases between them. Germline lookup yields CDR1 SGHVS and CDR2 FQNEAQ.

This clonotype was seen repeatedly, ten times or more. In DNA, the CDR3 is TGCGCCAGCAGCTTGGACCCCAGGGACAGGGGGAGTGAAAAACTGTTTTTT. Encoded protein: CASSLDPRDRGSEKLFF. The chain is built from TRBV5-1 and TRBJ1-4; TRBD1 matches 11 bases. Trimming cost V 0 bases and J 7 bases; bases outside gene matches: 8. The CDR3 runs 17 residues. Germline V gives CDR1 SGHRS, CDR2 YFSETQ.